A selection of T cell receptor beta chains follows, all from one sample in a study of blood T cells in healthy people across ages. TCRdb reprocessed the 5' RACE reads with MiXCR, giving one entry per CDR3 protein. The sample carries about 1,500,000 distinct CDR3 sequences, about 28% recorded once. Sequenced: blood. Receptors originate from a woman in her 30s in good health. The CDR3 runs from the conserved cysteine through the conserved F or W. The D gene is left open where the match is weak. Some rows have no size entry. The others give once, few or many, or a class for an expanded clone.

abundance: -; d_gene: TRBD1; v_gene: TRBV5-1; j_gene: TRBJ2-4; CDR3aa: CASSLGQGPSYNEQYF; CDR3nt: TGCGCCAGCAGCTTGGGACAGGGGCCCTCCTACAATGAGCAGTACTTC
abundance: -; d_gene: -; v_gene: TRBV10-3; j_gene: TRBJ2-7; CDR3aa: CAISESGADEQYF; CDR3nt: TGTGCCATCAGTGAGTCGGGGGCGGATGAGCAGTACTTC
abundance: -; d_gene: TRBD1; v_gene: TRBV20-1; j_gene: TRBJ1-2; CDR3aa: CSVSTGTANYGYTF; CDR3nt: TGCAGTGTCTCTACCGGGACAGCTAACTATGGCTACACCTTC
abundance: few; d_gene: TRBD1; v_gene: TRBV29-1; j_gene: TRBJ2-4; CDR3aa: CSVGWGQGLMYF; CDR3nt: TGCAGCGTGGGTTGGGGACAGGGGCTTATGTACTTC
abundance: -; d_gene: -; v_gene: TRBV20-1; j_gene: TRBJ1-6; CDR3aa: CSARARGSYNSPLHF; CDR3nt: TGCAGTGCTAGGGCTAGGGGATCCTATAATTCACCCCTCCACTTT
abundance: -; d_gene: TRBD2; v_gene: TRBV7-2; j_gene: TRBJ2-1; CDR3aa: CASSLSGGSSYNERFF; CDR3nt: TGTGCCAGCAGCTTATCCGGCGGGAGCTCCTACAATGAGCGGTTCTTC
abundance: few; d_gene: -; v_gene: TRBV27; j_gene: TRBJ1-2; CDR3aa: CASSLAPGHNYGYTF; CDR3nt: TGTGCCAGCAGTTTAGCTCCGGGGCATAACTATGGCTACACCTTC
abundance: few; d_gene: TRBD2; v_gene: TRBV20-1; j_gene: TRBJ2-3; CDR3aa: CSARDPLTSGDTVGQYF; CDR3nt: TGCAGTGCTAGAGATCCTCTGACTAGCGGGGACACCGTAGGGCAGTATTTT
abundance: few; d_gene: -; v_gene: TRBV18; j_gene: TRBJ1-2; CDR3aa: CASSPSVEGLGGYTF; CDR3nt: TGTGCCAGCTCACCTTCAGTGGAAGGGCTAGGCGGCTACACCTTC
abundance: few; d_gene: -; v_gene: TRBV6-6; j_gene: TRBJ2-1; CDR3aa: CASREPSNEQFF; CDR3nt: TGTGCCAGCAGAGAGCCGTCCAATGAGCAGTTCTTC
abundance: many; d_gene: -; v_gene: TRBV20-1; j_gene: TRBJ2-7; CDR3aa: CSATSGPSYEQYF; CDR3nt: TGCAGTGCTACGTCGGGACCATCCTACGAGCAGTACTTC
abundance: -; d_gene: -; v_gene: TRBV6-5; j_gene: TRBJ1-1; CDR3aa: CASRRVRERNTEAFF; CDR3nt: TGTGCCAGCAGACGAGTAAGGGAAAGGAACACTGAAGCTTTCTTT
abundance: -; d_gene: TRBD1; v_gene: TRBV15; j_gene: TRBJ1-2; CDR3aa: CATSRGTGADGHTF; CDR3nt: TGTGCCACCAGCAGAGGGACAGGGGCCGATGGCCACACCTTC
abundance: -; d_gene: TRBD2; v_gene: TRBV20-1; j_gene: TRBJ2-5; CDR3aa: CSAPGTSDEQYF; CDR3nt: TGCAGTGCTCCCGGGACTAGTGATGAGCAGTACTTC
abundance: few; d_gene: -; v_gene: TRBV28; j_gene: TRBJ2-7; CDR3aa: CASVPFGAEYEQYF; CDR3nt: TGTGCCAGCGTACCATTCGGAGCTGAATACGAGCAGTACTTC
abundance: few; d_gene: -; v_gene: TRBV6-5; j_gene: TRBJ2-1; CDR3aa: CASGYGPVRNEQFF; CDR3nt: TGTGCCAGCGGTTACGGGCCGGTACGGAATGAGCAGTTCTTC
abundance: -; d_gene: TRBD1; v_gene: TRBV12-3/TRBV12-4; j_gene: TRBJ2-3; CDR3aa: CASSPTTGGTDTQYF; CDR3nt: TGTGCCAGCAGTCCGACTACAGGGGGGACAGATACGCAGTATTTT
abundance: -; d_gene: TRBD2; v_gene: TRBV5-1; j_gene: TRBJ2-7; CDR3aa: CASSLEGLAGGSYEQYF; CDR3nt: TGCGCCAGCAGCTTGGAGGGACTAGCGGGGGGATCCTACGAGCAGTACTTC
abundance: -; d_gene: -; v_gene: TRBV20-1; j_gene: TRBJ2-5; CDR3aa: CSASLLGSARETQYF; CDR3nt: TGCAGTGCTAGTCTACTCGGATCTGCAAGGGAGACCCAGTACTTC
abundance: -; d_gene: TRBD1; v_gene: TRBV20-1; j_gene: TRBJ1-2; CDR3aa: CSAPGQGVNYGYTF; CDR3nt: TGCAGTGCTCCTGGACAGGGGGTAAACTATGGCTACACCTTC
abundance: many; d_gene: TRBD1; v_gene: TRBV10-2; j_gene: TRBJ1-2; CDR3aa: CASSTGDYGYTF; CDR3nt: TGCGCCAGCAGTACAGGGGACTATGGCTACACCTTC
abundance: -; d_gene: -; v_gene: TRBV28; j_gene: TRBJ1-6; CDR3aa: CASTLVTRLNSPLHF; CDR3nt: TGTGCCAGCACCCTAGTAACGAGACTAAATTCACCCCTCCACTTT
abundance: -; d_gene: -; v_gene: TRBV15; j_gene: TRBJ1-2; CDR3aa: CATSVDSRLVYGYTF; CDR3nt: TGTGCCACCAGCGTCGATTCCCGATTAGTCTATGGCTACACCTTC
abundance: -; d_gene: TRBD2; v_gene: TRBV10-3; j_gene: TRBJ2-7; CDR3aa: CASRKGTRAYEQYF; CDR3nt: TGTGCCAGCAGGAAGGGGACTAGGGCGTACGAGCAGTACTTC
abundance: many; d_gene: -; v_gene: TRBV29-1; j_gene: TRBJ1-1; CDR3aa: CSGGTPNTEAFF; CDR3nt: TGCAGCGGCGGGACACCGAACACTGAAGCTTTCTTT
abundance: few; d_gene: -; v_gene: TRBV5-1; j_gene: TRBJ2-1; CDR3aa: CASSLVLGVLSYNEQFF; CDR3nt: TGCGCCAGCAGCTTGGTTCTGGGCGTCCTCTCCTACAATGAGCAGTTCTTC
abundance: -; d_gene: -; v_gene: TRBV6-1; j_gene: TRBJ1-5; CDR3aa: CASSASGWSNQPQHF; CDR3nt: TGTGCCAGCAGTGCCTCCGGGTGGAGCAATCAGCCCCAGCATTTT
abundance: -; d_gene: -; v_gene: TRBV7-2; j_gene: TRBJ2-1; CDR3aa: CASSRPGPRQFF; CDR3nt: TGTGCCAGCAGCCGCCCGGGACCAAGACAGTTCTTC
abundance: -; d_gene: TRBD1; v_gene: TRBV3-1; j_gene: TRBJ2-1; CDR3aa: CASRRAGTAWSSYNERFF; CDR3nt: TGTGCCAGCAGGCGTGCCGGGACAGCCTGGAGCTCCTACAATGAGCGGTTCTTC
abundance: few; d_gene: -; v_gene: TRBV7-6; j_gene: TRBJ2-7; CDR3aa: CASSSAGRPSEQYF; CDR3nt: TGTGCCAGCAGCTCTGCCGGACGGCCCTCCGAGCAGTACTTC
abundance: -; d_gene: TRBD2; v_gene: TRBV20-1; j_gene: TRBJ2-7; CDR3aa: CSATAGTSGRAYEQYF; CDR3nt: TGCAGTGCAACAGCCGGGACTAGCGGGCGGGCCTACGAGCAGTACTTC
abundance: -; d_gene: -; v_gene: TRBV20-1; j_gene: TRBJ2-1; CDR3aa: CRARAEHNEQFF; CDR3nt: TGCAGGGCCCGGGCCGAGCACAATGAGCAGTTCTTC
abundance: -; d_gene: TRBD2; v_gene: TRBV27; j_gene: TRBJ2-3; CDR3aa: CASSSFGTSGTDTQYF; CDR3nt: TGTGCCAGCAGTTCCTTCGGGACTAGTGGAACAGATACGCAGTATTTT
abundance: -; d_gene: -; v_gene: TRBV7-7; j_gene: TRBJ2-3; CDR3aa: CASSRGAYTDMQYF; CDR3nt: TGTGCCAGCAGCAGGGGGGCTTACACAGATATGCAGTATTTT
abundance: few; d_gene: -; v_gene: TRBV7-2; j_gene: TRBJ1-5; CDR3aa: CASSHNDRQPQHF; CDR3nt: TGTGCCAGCAGCCATAACGACAGGCAGCCCCAGCATTTT
abundance: few; d_gene: -; v_gene: TRBV7-9; j_gene: TRBJ2-5; CDR3aa: CASSPDRGFLETQYF; CDR3nt: TGTGCCAGCAGCCCGGATAGGGGTTTCCTCGAGACCCAGTACTTC
abundance: few; d_gene: TRBD2; v_gene: TRBV7-3; j_gene: TRBJ2-3; CDR3aa: CASSLIGTSGGRSTDTQYF; CDR3nt: TGTGCCAGCAGCTTAATCGGGACTAGCGGGGGCCGGAGCACAGATACGCAGTATTTT
abundance: -; d_gene: TRBD2; v_gene: TRBV20-1; j_gene: TRBJ2-1; CDR3aa: CSATPPSGRAYNEQFF; CDR3nt: TGCAGTGCGACGCCCCCGAGCGGGAGGGCCTACAATGAGCAGTTCTTC
abundance: few; d_gene: -; v_gene: TRBV14; j_gene: TRBJ2-7; CDR3aa: CASQEGTTGSEQYF; CDR3nt: TGTGCCAGCCAGGAGGGGACCACAGGGTCCGAGCAGTACTTC
abundance: many; d_gene: -; v_gene: TRBV2; j_gene: TRBJ2-5; CDR3aa: CAINTKETQYF; CDR3nt: TGTGCCATCAATACTAAAGAGACCCAGTACTTC
abundance: -; d_gene: TRBD1; v_gene: TRBV7-2; j_gene: TRBJ1-2; CDR3aa: CASRTYFGDRDYGYTF; CDR3nt: TGTGCCAGCCGAACCTATTTCGGGGACAGAGACTATGGCTACACCTTC